One and the same sample provided the 4 T cell receptor beta chains below, sequenced in a study of a mutant IDH1 vaccine in newly diagnosed glioma. Their specific antigens are unknown. Profiling relied on immunoSEQ multiplex PCR, and the TCRdb table lists in-frame clones only, not all of them. The table records about 110,000 clones, about 90% of them present only once. Indicated time point: week 11, during vaccination. Doses consisted of 300 ug of mutant IDH1 20-mer peptide each, paired with topical imiquimod. Sequencing was performed on PBMCs, taken from a glioma patient whose treatment included an IDH1 peptide vaccine. These receptors came from a woman aged 45-59 years with glioma.

The chain has TRBV6-5 and TRBJ2-7; D may match TRBD1 or TRBD2 (5 bases each). Germline V gene sequence: CDR1 MNHEY, CDR2 SVGAGI. The germline V and J ends were trimmed by 7 bases and 0 bases, with 10 bases remaining between them. The CDR3 spans 13 residues. This chain's CDR3 is CASIPGPSYEQYF. DNA for the CDR3: TGTGCCAGCATTCCGGGACCCTCCTACGAGCAGTACTTC.

The CDR3 protein is CASSIFWTGGTSGRGKTGELFF. The CDR3 DNA is TGTGCCAGTAGTATCTTCTGGACAGGAGGGACTAGCGGGAGGGGTAAAACCGGGGAGCTGTTTTTT. The chain recombines TRBV19 with TRBJ2-2; TRBD2 matches 16 bases. From germline, CDR1 is LNHDA and CDR2 SQIVND (reference sequence). V trimming: 3 bases; J trimming: 5 bases; junction bases outside the gene matches: 18. The CDR3 extends over 22 amino acids.

About this clone: Other DNA sequences in this sample translate to the same CDR3. The V gene is TRBV9, the J gene TRBJ2-2; D uncertain. Trimming pared 5 bases from V and 2 bases from J, leaving 4 bases between. The germline V gene encodes CDR1 SGDLS and CDR2 YYNGEE. The CDR3 contains 12 residues. The CDR3 DNA follows: TGTGCCAGCAGTCTAAACACCGGGGAGCTGTTTTTT. This sequence encodes CASSLNTGELFF.

The chain combines TRBV27 with TRBJ2-2; a weak D match, TRBD2 (5 bases). V was shortened by 2 bases and J by 7 bases, with 8 bases between the two germline ends. The CDR3 contains 13 residues. The germline gives CDR1 MNHEY, CDR2 SMNVEV (reference sequence). CDR3 sequence: CASSLGRVGELFF. The CDR3 DNA reads TGTGCCAGCAGTTTAGGGCGGGTCGGGGAGCTGTTTTTT.